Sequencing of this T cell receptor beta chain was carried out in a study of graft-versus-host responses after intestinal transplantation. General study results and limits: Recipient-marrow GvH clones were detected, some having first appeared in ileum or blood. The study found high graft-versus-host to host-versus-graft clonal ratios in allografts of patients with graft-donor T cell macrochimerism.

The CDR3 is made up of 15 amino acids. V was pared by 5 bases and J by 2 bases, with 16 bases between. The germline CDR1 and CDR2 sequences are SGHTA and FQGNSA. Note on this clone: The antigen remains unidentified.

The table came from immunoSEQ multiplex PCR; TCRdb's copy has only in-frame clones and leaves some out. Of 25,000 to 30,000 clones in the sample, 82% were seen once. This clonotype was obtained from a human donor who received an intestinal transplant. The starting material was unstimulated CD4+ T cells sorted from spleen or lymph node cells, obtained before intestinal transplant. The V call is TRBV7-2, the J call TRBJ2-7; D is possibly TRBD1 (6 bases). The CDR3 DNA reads TGTGCCAGCAGCCCACAGGGCGGACCCCCCTACGAGCAGTACTTC. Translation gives CASSPQGGPPYEQYF.